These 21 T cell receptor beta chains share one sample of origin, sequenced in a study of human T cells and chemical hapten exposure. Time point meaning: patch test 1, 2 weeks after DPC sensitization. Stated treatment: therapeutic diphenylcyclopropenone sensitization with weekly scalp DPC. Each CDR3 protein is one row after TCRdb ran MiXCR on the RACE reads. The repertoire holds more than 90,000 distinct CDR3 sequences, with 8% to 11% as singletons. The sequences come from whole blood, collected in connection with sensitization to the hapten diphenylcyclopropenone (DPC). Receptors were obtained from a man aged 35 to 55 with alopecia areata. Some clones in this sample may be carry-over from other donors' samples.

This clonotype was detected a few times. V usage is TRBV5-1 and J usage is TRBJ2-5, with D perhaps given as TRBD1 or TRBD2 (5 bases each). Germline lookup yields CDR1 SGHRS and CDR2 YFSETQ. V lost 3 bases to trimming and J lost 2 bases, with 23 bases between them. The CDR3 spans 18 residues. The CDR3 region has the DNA TGCGCCAGCAGCTCCCACGTTGGGGGAGTCGGAGCACAAGAGACCCAGTACTTC. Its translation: CASSSHVGGVGAQETQYF. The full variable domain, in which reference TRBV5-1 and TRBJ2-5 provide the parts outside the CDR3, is KAGVTQTPRYLIKTRGQQVTLSCSPISGHRSVSWYQQTPGQGLQFLFEYFSETQRNKGNFPGRFSGRQFSNSRSEMNVSTLELGDSALYLCASSSHVGGVGAQETQYFGPGTRLLVL.

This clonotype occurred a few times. The CDR3 region is CAIRGADGNEQFF. In DNA, the CDR3 is TGTGCCATCAGAGGGGCCGATGGGAATGAGCAGTTCTTC. The chain combines TRBV10-3 with TRBJ2-1; perhaps TRBD1 as D (5 bases). Trimming left V 6 bases short and J 7 bases short, with 13 bases between. CDR3 size: 13 residues. In germline, CDR1 is ENHRY, CDR2 SYGVKD.

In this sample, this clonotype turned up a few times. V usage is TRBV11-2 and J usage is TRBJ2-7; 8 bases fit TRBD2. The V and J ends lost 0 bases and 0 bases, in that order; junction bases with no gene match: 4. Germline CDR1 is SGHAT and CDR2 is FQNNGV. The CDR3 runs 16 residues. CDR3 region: CASSLDTSGFSYEQYF. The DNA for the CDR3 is TGTGCCAGCAGCTTAGATACTAGCGGATTCTCCTACGAGCAGTACTTC.

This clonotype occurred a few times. This chain's CDR3 is CASSQDNGPRSEQYF. DNA of the CDR3: TGCGCCAGCAGCCAAGACAACGGACCGAGAAGCGAGCAGTACTTC. The chain uses TRBV4-3 and TRBJ2-7; unclear D gene. Germline V gene lookup returns CDR1 LGHNA and CDR2 YSLEER. Trimming took off 0 bases at V and 6 bases at J, with 15 bases between the two ends. The CDR3 sequence is 15 residues long.

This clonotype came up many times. The chain's CDR3 is CATVWTVGPYEQYV. Written as DNA, the CDR3 is TGTGCCACTGTCTGGACAGTAGGTCCCTACGAGCAGTACGTC. J is TRBJ2-7 and V is TRBV6-1; tentatively, D is TRBD1 (6 bases). The germline V and J ends were trimmed by 10 bases and 2 bases, with 18 bases remaining between them. The CDR3 loop spans 14 amino acids. CDR1 is MNHNS, CDR2 SASEGT, per germline.

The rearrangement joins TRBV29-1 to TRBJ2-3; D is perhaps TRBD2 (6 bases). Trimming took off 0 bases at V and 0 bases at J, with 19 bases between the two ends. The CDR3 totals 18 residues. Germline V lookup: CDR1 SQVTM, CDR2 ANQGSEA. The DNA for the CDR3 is TGCAGCGTTGAAGATACAGCGGGCCAAACTACTAGCACAGATACGCAGTATTTT. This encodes CSVEDTAGQTTSTDTQYF.

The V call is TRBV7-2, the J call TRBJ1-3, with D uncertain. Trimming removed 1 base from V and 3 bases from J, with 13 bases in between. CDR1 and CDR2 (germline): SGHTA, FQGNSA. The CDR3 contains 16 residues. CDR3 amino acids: CASSLDGVRSGNTIYF. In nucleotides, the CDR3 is TGTGCCAGCAGCTTAGATGGGGTAAGGAGTGGAAACACCATATATTTT.

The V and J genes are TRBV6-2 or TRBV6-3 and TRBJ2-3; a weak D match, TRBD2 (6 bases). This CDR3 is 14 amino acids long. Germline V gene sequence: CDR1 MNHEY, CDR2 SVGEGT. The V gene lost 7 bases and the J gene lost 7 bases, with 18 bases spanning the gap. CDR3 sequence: CASTWDLNAYTQYF. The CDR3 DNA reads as TGTGCCAGCACCTGGGACTTGAATGCTTATACGCAGTATTTT.

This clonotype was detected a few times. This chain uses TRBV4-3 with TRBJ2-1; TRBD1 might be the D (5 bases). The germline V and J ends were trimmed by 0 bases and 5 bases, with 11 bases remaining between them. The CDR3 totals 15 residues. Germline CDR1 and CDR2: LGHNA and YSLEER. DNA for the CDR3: TGCGCCAGCAGCCAAGAAGGGGCTGGCAACAATGAGCAGTTCTTC. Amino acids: CASSQEGAGNNEQFF.

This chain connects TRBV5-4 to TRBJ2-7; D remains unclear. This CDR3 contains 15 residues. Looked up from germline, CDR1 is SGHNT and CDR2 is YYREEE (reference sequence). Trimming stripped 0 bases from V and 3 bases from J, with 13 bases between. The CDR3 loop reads CASSLGRDPFYEQYF. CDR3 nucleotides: TGTGCCAGCAGCTTGGGGCGTGACCCCTTCTACGAGCAGTACTTC.

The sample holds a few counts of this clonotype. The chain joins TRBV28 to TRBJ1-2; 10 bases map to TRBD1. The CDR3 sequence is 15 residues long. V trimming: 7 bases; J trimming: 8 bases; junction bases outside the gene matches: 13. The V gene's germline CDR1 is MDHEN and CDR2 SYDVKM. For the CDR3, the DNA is TGTGCCAGCACCTTCCCGGGACAGGGGTTTCAAGGCTACACCTTC. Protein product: CASTFPGQGFQGYTF.

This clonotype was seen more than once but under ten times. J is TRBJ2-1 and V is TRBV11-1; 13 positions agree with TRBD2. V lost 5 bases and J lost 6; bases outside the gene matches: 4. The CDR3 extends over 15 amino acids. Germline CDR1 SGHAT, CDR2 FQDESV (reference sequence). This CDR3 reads CASSGGLAGFNEQFF. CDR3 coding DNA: TGTGCCAGCAGCGGGGGACTAGCGGGATTCAATGAGCAGTTCTTC.

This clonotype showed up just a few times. CDR3 loop: CASGLAYSETQYF. The DNA of the CDR3 is TGTGCTAGTGGTTTGGCGTACAGCGAGACCCAGTACTTC. This rearrangement joins TRBV12-5 to TRBJ2-5; D gene ambiguous. Germline CDR1 LGHNT, CDR2 FRNRAP. Trimming cost V 1 base and J 5 bases, with 8 bases left between them. The CDR3 has 13 residues.

CDR3 bases: TGTGCCAGCAGTCGAGGACAGGGGTTATCCTACGAGCAGTACGTC. Its protein product is CASSRGQGLSYEQYV. V gene TRBV3-1 combines with J gene TRBJ2-7; 9 bases fit TRBD1. V was clipped by 6 bases and J by 1 base; unmatched bases: 7. This CDR3 region has 15 residues. Germline CDR1 is LGHDT and CDR2 is YNNKEL (reference sequence).

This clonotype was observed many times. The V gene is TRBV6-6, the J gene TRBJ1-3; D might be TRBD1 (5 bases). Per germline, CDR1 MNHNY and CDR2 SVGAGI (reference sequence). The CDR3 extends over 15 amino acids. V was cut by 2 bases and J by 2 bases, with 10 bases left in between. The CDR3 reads CASSYERGAGNTIYF. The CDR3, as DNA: TGTGCCAGCAGTTACGAACGGGGGGCTGGAAACACCATATATTTT.

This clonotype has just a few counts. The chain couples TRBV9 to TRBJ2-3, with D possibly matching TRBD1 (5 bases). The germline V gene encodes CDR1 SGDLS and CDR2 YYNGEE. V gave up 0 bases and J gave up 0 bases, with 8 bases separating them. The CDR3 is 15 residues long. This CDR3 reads CASSVGQTSTDTQYF. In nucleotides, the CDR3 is TGTGCCAGCAGCGTAGGACAGACTAGCACAGATACGCAGTATTTT. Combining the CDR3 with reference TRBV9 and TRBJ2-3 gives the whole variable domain DSGVTQTPKHLITATGQRVTLRCSPRSGDLSVYWYQQSLDQGLQFLIQYYNGEERAKGNILERFSAQQFPDLHSELNLSSLELGDSALYFCASSVGQTSTDTQYFGPGTRLTVL.

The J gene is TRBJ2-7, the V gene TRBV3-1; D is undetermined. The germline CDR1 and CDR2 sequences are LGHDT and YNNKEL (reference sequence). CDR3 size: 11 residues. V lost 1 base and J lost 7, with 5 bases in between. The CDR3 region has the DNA TGTGCCAGCAGCCAAGGTCGGGAGCAGTACTTC. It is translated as CASSQGREQYF.

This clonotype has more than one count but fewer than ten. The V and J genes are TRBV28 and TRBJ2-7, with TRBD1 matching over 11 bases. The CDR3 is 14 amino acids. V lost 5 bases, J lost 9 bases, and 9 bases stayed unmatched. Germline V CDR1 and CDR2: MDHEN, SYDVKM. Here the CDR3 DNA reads TGTGCCAGCAGTAGAGGACAGGGGGCGTCTCGGCAGTACTTC. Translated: CASSRGQGASRQYF. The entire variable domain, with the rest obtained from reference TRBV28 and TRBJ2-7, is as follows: DVKVTQSSRYLVKRTGEKVFLECVQDMDHENMFWYRQDPGLGLRLIYFSYDVKMKEKGDIPEGYSVSREKKERFSLILESASTNQTSMYLCASSRGQGASRQYFGPGTRLTVT.

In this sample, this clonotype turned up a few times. The CDR3 sequence is CSASQSSGSYEQYF. The CDR3 DNA follows: TGCAGTGCTAGCCAATCTAGCGGGAGCTACGAGCAGTACTTC. The chain is built from TRBV20-1 and TRBJ2-7; 10 bases map to TRBD2. The CDR3 is 14 residues long. Germline CDR1 DFQATT, CDR2 SNEGSKA (reference sequence). V shed 3 bases and J 3 bases; nucleotides not matched to a gene: 5.

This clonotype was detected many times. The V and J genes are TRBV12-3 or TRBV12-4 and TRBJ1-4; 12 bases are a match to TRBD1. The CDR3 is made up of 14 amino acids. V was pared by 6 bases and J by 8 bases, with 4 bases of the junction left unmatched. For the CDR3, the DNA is TGTGCCAGCAGCTCGGGACAGGGGGCCGAAAAACTGTTTTTT. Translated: CASSSGQGAEKLFF.

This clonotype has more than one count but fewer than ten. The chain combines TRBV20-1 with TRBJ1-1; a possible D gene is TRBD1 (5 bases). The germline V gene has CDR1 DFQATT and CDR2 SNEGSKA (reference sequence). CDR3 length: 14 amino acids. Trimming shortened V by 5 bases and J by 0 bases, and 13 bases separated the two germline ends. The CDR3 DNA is TGCAGTGCTTCCGAATTGGGGCTGAACACTGAAGCTTTCTTT. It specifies CSASELGLNTEAFF.